This T cell receptor beta chain originates from a study of T cell responses to AZD1222 COVID-19 vaccine. The assay was immunoSEQ multiplex PCR, and TCRdb's table has in-frame clones only and misses some. The repertoire includes tens of thousands of clones, nearly 90% of them detected once, and about 1.4% sits in the top ten. This clone occurred once. In germline, CDR1 is ENHRY, CDR2 SYGVKD. The V end lost 2 bases, the J end lost 7 bases, and 14 bases lay between the germline ends. This CDR3 is built from 14 residues. The TCR comes from an adult in good health. Here the sequenced sample was peripheral blood, taken on day 0 of AZD1222 vaccination. The V gene is TRBV10-3, the J gene TRBJ1-2; no clear D. Here the CDR3 DNA reads TGTGCCATCAGTGAGGCCCCTGACATCTCTGGCTACACCTTC. Translating gives CAISEAPDISGYTF.